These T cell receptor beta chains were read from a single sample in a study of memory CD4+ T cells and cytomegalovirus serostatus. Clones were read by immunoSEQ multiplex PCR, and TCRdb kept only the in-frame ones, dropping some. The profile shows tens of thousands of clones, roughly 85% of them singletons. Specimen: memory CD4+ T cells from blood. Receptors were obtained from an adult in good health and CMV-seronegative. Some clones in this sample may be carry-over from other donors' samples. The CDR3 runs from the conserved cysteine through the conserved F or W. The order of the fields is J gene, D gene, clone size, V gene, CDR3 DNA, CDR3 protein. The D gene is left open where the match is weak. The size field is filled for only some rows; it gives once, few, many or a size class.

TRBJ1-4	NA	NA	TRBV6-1	TGTGCCAGCAGTGAATTATTTCGCGGGGAACTGTTTTTT	CASSELFRGELFF
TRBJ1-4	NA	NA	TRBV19	TGTGCCAGTACCGCTTTGGGGGCGGGGGAAAAACTGTTTTTT	CASTALGAGEKLFF
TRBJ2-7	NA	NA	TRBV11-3	TGTGCCAGCAGCTTCCAGGGGACCGGGGCCCCGGGCGAGCAGTACTTC	CASSFQGTGAPGEQYF
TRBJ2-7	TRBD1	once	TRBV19	TGTGCCACCGGGACAGGGAGATCCTACGAGCAGTACTTC	CATGTGRSYEQYF
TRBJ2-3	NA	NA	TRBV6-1	TGTGCCAGCAGCCCCACCAAAGCGACAGATACGCAGTATTTT	CASSPTKATDTQYF
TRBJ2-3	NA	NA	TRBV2	TGTGCCAGCAGAGATGTGGCAGATACGCAGTATTTT	CASRDVADTQYF
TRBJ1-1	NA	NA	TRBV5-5	TGTGCCAGCAGCTGGGGACACACGAACACTGAAGCTTCCTTT	CASSWGHTNTEASF
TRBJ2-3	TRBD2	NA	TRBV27	TGTGCCAGCAGTAAAGCGGGGGGGGCTATGGAGTATTTT	CASSKAGGAMEYF
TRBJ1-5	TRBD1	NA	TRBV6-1	TGTGCCAGCTGGGACAGGCCTCGGAGCAATCAGCCCCAGCATTTT	CASWDRPRSNQPQHF
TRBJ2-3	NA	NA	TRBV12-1	TGTGCCAGCAGCTTTCTCACAGATACGCAGTATTTT	CASSFLTDTQYF
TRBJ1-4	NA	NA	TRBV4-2	TGTGCCAGCAGCCAAGATGGCCGGGGTGTAAATGAAAAACTGTTTTTT	CASSQDGRGVNEKLFF
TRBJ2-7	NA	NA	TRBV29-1	TGCAGCGGGGGTCATGAATACGAGCAGTACTTC	CSGGHEYEQYF
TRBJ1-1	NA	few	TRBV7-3	TGTGCCAGCAGCTCGAGGTGGAACACTGAAGCTTTCTTT	CASSSRWNTEAFF
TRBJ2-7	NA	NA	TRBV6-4	TGTGCCAGCAAGGGGGGGAGGAATCACTACGAGCAGTACTTC	CASKGGRNHYEQYF
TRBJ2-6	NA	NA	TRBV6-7	TGTGCCAGCAGTCCCCGAGGCAGGGGCAGCTCTGGGGCCAACGTCCTGACTTTC	CASSPRGRGSSGANVLTF
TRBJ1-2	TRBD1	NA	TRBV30	TGTGCCTGGGGGACAGGGCCTAACTATGGCTACACCTTC	CAWGTGPNYGYTF
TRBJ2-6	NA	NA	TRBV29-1	TGCAGCGTTACATGGGGGAGCTCTGGGGCCAACGTCCTGACTTTC	CSVTWGSSGANVLTF
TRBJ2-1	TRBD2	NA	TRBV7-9	TGTGCCAGCAGCCTCATACTAGCGGGAGGCAATGAGCAGTTCTTC	CASSLILAGGNEQFF
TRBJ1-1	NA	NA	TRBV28	TGTGCCAGCAGTTTAATTTCTTCAGGGAACACTGAAGCTTTCTTT	CASSLISSGNTEAFF
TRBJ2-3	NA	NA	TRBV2	TGTGCCAGCAGTGAAGTAGGGGGCACAGATACGCAGTATTTT	CASSEVGGTDTQYF
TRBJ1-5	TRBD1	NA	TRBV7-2	TGTGCCAGCAGCCCCGACCCTACAGGGGTAGGTTATAGCAATCAGCCCCAGCATTTT	CASSPDPTGVGYSNQPQHF
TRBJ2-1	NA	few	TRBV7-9	TGTGCCAGCAGCTCTTTGGGGGCGCAGAGTGAGCAGTTCTTC	CASSSLGAQSEQFF